Listed below are T cell receptor beta chains from one sample, sequenced in a study of beta chain features in type 1 diabetes. TCRdb keeps only in-frame clones here, not all; method: immunoSEQ multiplex PCR. The sample records approximately 120,000 clones, roughly 40% being singletons. Sequenced sample: stem cell memory CD4+ T cells from blood. The receptors were gathered from a woman younger than 35 in good health. CDR3s include the opening cysteine and the closing phenylalanine or tryptophan. Fields, in order: D gene, J gene, V gene, clone size, CDR3 length, CDR3 DNA, CDR3 protein. D genes are given only for firm matches. Size values are once, few and many counts, or a class for expanded clones, and some rows have none.

TRBD2,TRBJ2-4,TRBV5-1,NA,16,TGCGCCAGCAGCTTAACTAGCGGGAGTGCCAAAAACATTCAGTACTTC,CASSLTSGSAKNIQYF
TRBD1,TRBJ2-7,TRBV25-1,few,14,TGTGCCAGCAGATCGGGACAGGGATCGTCCGAGCAGTACTTC,CASRSGQGSSEQYF
TRBD2,TRBJ2-1,TRBV11-2,few,16,TGTGCCAGCATGATAAAGGCTAGCGGGAGGGGCAATGAGCAGTTCTTC,CASMIKASGRGNEQFF
NA,TRBJ2-3,TRBV6-1,NA,16,TGTGCCAGCAGTGAAGCAAGAGGCTTTAGCACAGATACGCAGTATTTT,CASSEARGFSTDTQYF
TRBD2,TRBJ2-1,TRBV7-9,NA,14,TGTGCCAGCAGCTTAACTAGCGGTTACAATGAGCAGTTCTTC,CASSLTSGYNEQFF
TRBD2,TRBJ2-7,TRBV7-9,once,16,TGTGCCAGCAGCTTAGTACCAGCGGGACCCCCCGTCGAGCAGTACTTC,CASSLVPAGPPVEQYF
TRBD2,TRBJ2-5,TRBV25-1,NA,15,TGTGCCAGCAGCCAAGGAGCGGGAGGGCCGGAGACCCAGTACTTC,CASSQGAGGPETQYF
NA,TRBJ2-5,TRBV2,NA,12,TGTGCCAGCCTCTACGTTGATCCGACCCAGTACTTC,CASLYVDPTQYF
TRBD2,TRBJ2-1,TRBV4-1,NA,15,TGCGCCAGCAGCCAAGTCATACGGACTAGCGGATCTCAGTTCTTC,CASSQVIRTSGSQFF
NA,TRBJ1-6,TRBV7-6,few,13,TGTGCCAGCAGCTTGGTTGACAGCTCGGTTCTCCACTTT,CASSLVDSSVLHF
TRBD2,TRBJ2-1,TRBV4-1,NA,17,TGCGCCAGCAGCCAAGTCGGTAGCGGGGGCTCCTACAATGAGCAGTTCTTC,CASSQVGSGGSYNEQFF
NA,TRBJ2-3,TRBV5-6,NA,14,TGTGCCAGCAGCTTGGTTTGGCCTACAGATACGCAGTATTTT,CASSLVWPTDTQYF
NA,TRBJ2-4,TRBV4-3,NA,15,TGCGCCAGCAGCCAAGAGGGGGGAGGTGAAAACATTCAGTACTTC,CASSQEGGGENIQYF
NA,TRBJ2-1,TRBV27,few,16,TGTGCCAGCAGTCACCCGAGGGGGAGGGGGTACAATGAGCAGTTCTTC,CASSHPRGRGYNEQFF
NA,TRBJ2-7,TRBV10-3,NA,13,TGTGCCATCAGACGGACTGAAATCTACGAGCAGTACTTC,CAIRRTEIYEQYF
NA,TRBJ1-5,TRBV4-3,NA,16,TGCGCCAGCAGCCAAGATCGGTGGGCCTTCAATCAGCCCCAGCATTTT,CASSQDRWAFNQPQHF
NA,TRBJ1-1,TRBV5-6,NA,14,TGTGCCAGCAGGAAAAAACCAGAAAACACTGAAGCTTTCTTT,CASRKKPENTEAFF
TRBD2,TRBJ2-7,TRBV9,few,19,TGTGCCAGCAGCCGCAGCGGGACTAGCGGGGGTTTATCCCCCAACGAGCAGTACTTC,CASSRSGTSGGLSPNEQYF
NA,TRBJ1-2,TRBV7-9,NA,15,TGTGCCAGCACATCCAAGACAGTTTCTTACTATGGCTACACCTTC,CASTSKTVSYYGYTF
NA,TRBJ1-2,TRBV30,NA,12,TGTGCTTCAGGATTAGCTAACTATGGCTACACCTTC,CASGLANYGYTF
NA,TRBJ2-1,TRBV15,NA,17,TGTGCCACCAGCGGACTCAGGTTTCGGCGGCCTTACAATGAGCAGTTCTTC,CATSGLRFRRPYNEQFF
NA,TRBJ2-7,TRBV13,NA,17,TGTGCCAGCAGCTTAGGAGGGAATAGCGGTACCACCTACGAGCAGTACTTC,CASSLGGNSGTTYEQYF
NA,TRBJ1-3,TRBV6-1,NA,16,TGTGCCAGCAGTGTCACCGGGAAAGCGGCTGGAAACACCATATATTTT,CASSVTGKAAGNTIYF
TRBD1,TRBJ2-3,TRBV27,NA,15,TGTGCCAGCAGTTTAAGGACAGGGATCCCAGATACGCAGTATTTT,CASSLRTGIPDTQYF
NA,TRBJ1-2,TRBV30,few,14,TGTGCCTGGAGTATGTACAGCAATAACTATGGCTACACCTTC,CAWSMYSNNYGYTF
TRBD2,TRBJ2-1,TRBV7-2,NA,16,TGTGCCAGCAGCCCTAACTGGCTAGCGGCCTACAATGAGCAGTTCTTC,CASSPNWLAAYNEQFF
NA,TRBJ1-2,TRBV14,many,13,TGTGCCAGCAGCCCCCATGCAGGACTTGGCTACACCTTC,CASSPHAGLGYTF
TRBD2,TRBJ2-1,TRBV7-3,NA,17,TGTGCCAGCAGCTTGAGGTCCGGGACTAGGCTAGTCAATGAGCAGTTCTTC,CASSLRSGTRLVNEQFF